This TCR beta chain was sequenced for a study of blood T cells in healthy people across ages. As to this clonotype: The antigen remains undetermined.

The CDR3 extends over 15 amino acids. Germline CDR1 is SGHTA and CDR2 is FQGNSA. General study points: Considered underestimates were the diversity estimates obtained from one million T cells. Older age coincided with a roughly linear decline in TCR beta diversity per million T cells.

With a J-beta primer mix and a sample-barcoded 5' primer, a second PCR ran about 6 to 11 cycles. All samples gave at least 2.5 million CDR3-containing paired-end reads. From the 5' RACE reads, TCRdb called clonotypes with MiXCR, one entry per CDR3 protein. This sample has roughly 800,000 distinct CDR3 sequences, with roughly 64% found just once. Researchers isolated at least 7 million PBMCs per sample. The chain couples TRBV7-2 to TRBJ2-7; possible D gene TRBD2, 6 bases. The DNA end lines up better with TRBJ2-5; the J call may be wrong. The sequence came from a man younger than 40 in good health. Specimen: blood. The DNA of the CDR3 is TGTGCCAGCAGCTTAGTTGCGGGGCCGGGTGGGACCCAGTACTTC. It specifies CASSLVAGPGGTQYF.